The 18 T cell receptor beta chains listed next were all sequenced from one sample in a study of radiation and T cells in renal cell carcinoma. This table comes from immunoSEQ multiplex PCR, and its TCRdb copy is limited to in-frame clones, with some not included. The sample lists about 130,000 clones; 70% to 90% were seen once. Specified time point: blood 2 weeks post-SBRT. As to treatment: 15 Gy SBRT to primary tumor, nephrectomy 4 weeks later. Specimen: blood, collected from a patient whose treatment included radiotherapy and nephrectomy. Receptors were obtained from a woman aged 70-85 years with renal cell carcinoma.

The CDR3 loop reads CASSPAGGGGNTIYF. In nucleotides, the CDR3 is TGTGCCAGCTCACCAGCAGGGGGCGGTGGAAACACCATATATTTT. The V call is TRBV18, the J call TRBJ1-3, with 8 bases identical to TRBD1. With 2 bases clipped from V and 3 bases from J, the junction kept 3 bases outside the gene matches. The CDR3 is 15 residues long. CDR1 and CDR2 (germline): KGHSH, LQKENI.

The chain combines TRBV7-2 with TRBJ2-2, with TRBD2 matching over 9 bases. Germline values: CDR1 SGHTA, CDR2 FQGNSA. V shed 2 bases, J shed 4 bases, and the junction held 2 bases outside the gene matches. CDR3 size: 15 residues. The CDR3 DNA reads TGTGCCAGCAGCTTAAGCGGGGGGTCCACCGGGGAGCTGTTTTTT. Translating it yields CASSLSGGSTGELFF. The complete variable domain, with remaining parts taken from reference TRBV7-2 and TRBJ2-2, reads GAGVSQSPSNKVTEKGKDVELRCDPISGHTALYWYRQSLGQGLEFLIYFQGNSAPDKSGLPSDRFSAERTGGSVSTLTIQRTQQEDSAVYLCASSLSGGSTGELFFGEGSRLTVL.

The chain combines TRBV6-5 with TRBJ1-2, with TRBD1 as a possible D gene (6 bases). The V and J ends lost 2 bases and 4 bases respectively, with 17 bases between them. The CDR3 covers 16 residues. Per germline, CDR1 MNHEY and CDR2 SVGAGI. The CDR3 region has the DNA TGTGCCAGCAGTTACGGGGCCGGGGGGGCTGCCTATGGCTACACCTTC. Translating gives CASSYGAGGAAYGYTF.

The V and J genes are TRBV28 and TRBJ1-1, with D tentatively TRBD1 (5 bases). In germline, CDR1 is MDHEN, CDR2 SYDVKM. CDR3 length: 14 residues. Trimming took off 3 bases at V and 1 base at J, with 9 bases between the two ends. The CDR3 DNA reads TGTGCCAGCAGTTTTACCGGGGGGAACACTGAAGCTTTCTTT. Residues: CASSFTGGNTEAFF.

On this clone: A junction boundary mismatches the germline segment, possibly from a read error. The V gene is TRBV5-4, the J gene TRBJ2-3; a possible D gene is TRBD1 (6 bases). Germline CDR1 reads SGHNT; CDR2 reads YYREEE (reference sequence). This CDR3 is built from 13 residues. CDR3 nucleotide sequence: TGTGCCGGCAGGGGAATGAACACAGATACGCAGTATTTT. This sequence encodes CAGRGMNTDTQYF.

The gene calls are TRBV5-1 and TRBJ2-5, with D hard to call. Germline CDR1 and CDR2: SGHRS and YFSETQ. The V gene lost 0 bases and the J gene lost 4 bases, with 16 bases spanning the gap. The CDR3 totals 16 residues. The CDR3 loop is CASSLDGAVVPETQYF. The CDR3 nucleotides read TGCGCCAGCAGCTTGGACGGCGCTGTGGTCCCAGAGACCCAGTACTTC.

The J gene is TRBJ2-7, the V gene TRBV9; TRBD1 might be the D (5 bases). The CDR3 runs to 14 residues. From germline, CDR1 is SGDLS and CDR2 YYNGEE. Trimming stripped 4 bases from V and 3 bases from J, with 14 bases between. CDR3 DNA: TGTGCCAGCAGCCCAGGGATCGAATTCTACGAGCAGTACTTC. Amino acids: CASSPGIEFYEQYF.

The V and J genes are TRBV20-1 and TRBJ2-3, with D unclear. Between the trimmed V and J ends, which lost 2 bases and 6 bases, there was a span of 6 bases. Germline assignment: CDR1 DFQATT and CDR2 SNEGSKA (reference sequence). The CDR3 extends over 11 amino acids. CDR3 residues: CSARFGDTQYF. In DNA, the CDR3 is TGCAGTGCTAGATTTGGGGATACGCAGTATTTT.

DNA of the CDR3: TGTGCCAGCAGTTTATGGGCTCCAGGGGGCGCGAACACCGGGGAGCTGTTTTTT. Translating gives CASSLWAPGGANTGELFF. This chain joins TRBV27 and TRBJ2-2; 8 bases are a match to TRBD1. V gave up 1 base and J gave up 0 bases; unmatched junction bases: 7. The V gene's germline CDR1 is MNHEY and CDR2 SMNVEV (reference sequence). The CDR3 extends over 18 amino acids.

This clone was seen a handful of times. The chain is built from TRBV7-8 and TRBJ2-1, with D perhaps assigned TRBD1 or TRBD2 (5 bases each). The V end was cut by 1 base, the J end by 9 bases, with 13 bases between. Germline CDR1 SGHVS, CDR2 FQNEAQ. The CDR3 contains 14 residues. The CDR3 protein is CASSLGDGLGEQFF. The CDR3 bases are TGTGCCAGCAGCTTAGGGGACGGGTTGGGTGAGCAGTTCTTC.

The CDR3 DNA sequence: TGCGCCAGCAGCTTGGATAGCAGCCACTTAAGGACTGAAGCTTTCTTT. Protein product: CASSLDSSHLRTEAFF. The chain joins TRBV5-1 to TRBJ1-1; D unresolved. The V end lost 0 bases, the J end lost 5 bases, and 17 bases lay between the germline ends. The length of the CDR3 is 16 residues. The germline V gene encodes CDR1 SGHRS and CDR2 YFSETQ.

The chain is built from TRBV7-9 and TRBJ1-1; possible D gene TRBD1, 5 bases. The CDR3 runs to 14 residues. The germline V and J ends were trimmed by 4 bases and 0 bases, with 9 bases remaining between them. Germline loops: CDR1 SEHNR, CDR2 FQNEAQ (reference sequence). The CDR3 sequence is CASSYLGVNTEAFF. CDR3 nucleotide sequence: TGTGCCAGCAGCTACTTAGGGGTGAACACTGAAGCTTTCTTT.

This clone was detected only once. The chain employs TRBV7-8 and TRBJ1-2; 7 nucleotides match TRBD1. The CDR3 is made up of 16 amino acids. Germline V gene data show CDR1 as SGHVS and CDR2 as FQNEAQ. V lost 3 bases to trimming and J lost 0 bases; unmatched junction nucleotides: 7. CDR3 sequence: CASSLMKGQPNYGYTF. The CDR3 DNA follows: TGTGCCAGCAGCTTGATGAAGGGACAGCCTAACTATGGCTACACCTTC.

The chain joins TRBV7-8 to TRBJ1-5, with 10 bases that match TRBD1. The CDR3 runs to 16 residues. Per the germline V gene, CDR1 is SGHVS and CDR2 is FQNEAQ. V gave up 2 bases and J gave up 6 bases; unmatched junction bases: 7. The CDR3 DNA is TGTGCCAGCAGCTTACTGGGACAGGGGTACGGTCAGCCCCAGCATTTT. Its protein is CASSLLGQGYGQPQHF.

The gene calls are TRBV6-5 and TRBJ1-1; possible D gene TRBD1, 5 bases. The CDR3 totals 14 residues. V was shortened by 6 bases and J by 1 base, with 12 bases between the two germline ends. Per the germline V gene, CDR1 is MNHEY and CDR2 is SVGAGI. The CDR3 DNA follows: TGTGCCAGCAGACCCCAGGGTTCGAACACTGAAGCTTTCTTT. Translation: CASRPQGSNTEAFF.

About this clone: A much larger clonotype is one base distant, so this may be a read error. V gene TRBV7-3 combines with J gene TRBJ1-1; no reliable D call. Trimming removed 1 base at V and 4 bases at J, with 4 bases between. The CDR3 contains 12 residues. Germline CDR1 reads SGHTA; CDR2 reads FQGTGA. The CDR3 protein is CASSLRGTEAFF. CDR3 nucleotide sequence: TGTGCCAGCAGCTTAAGGGGCACTGAAGCTTTCTTT.

The chain couples TRBV28 to TRBJ2-7, with D tentatively TRBD1 or TRBD2 (7 bases each). Trimming removed 3 bases from V and 5 bases from J, with 17 bases in between. CDR3 size: 15 residues. The germline gives CDR1 MDHEN, CDR2 SYDVKM. Written as DNA, the CDR3 is TGTGCCAGCAGTTTGGCTGCAGGGGGGGGGAACGAGCAGTACTTC. It encodes CASSLAAGGGNEQYF.

Written as DNA, the CDR3 is TGCGCCAGCAGCCAGGGACTACTTAGGGCAGTGGGGAACACCATATATTTT. Translation: CASSQGLLRAVGNTIYF. The chain carries TRBV4-3 and TRBJ1-3; the D gene is possibly TRBD1 (5 bases). V lost 3 bases, J lost 7 bases, and 22 bases lay in between. CDR1 and CDR2 from the germline V gene are LGHNA and YSLEER. The CDR3 length is 17 residues.